These 22 T cell receptor beta chains were all obtained from the same sample, sequenced in a study of blood T cell repertoires in COVID-19. Produced via immunoSEQ multiplex PCR; TCRdb's table is partial and in-frame only. The sample has 95,000 to 150,000 clones; approximately 82% are singletons. Material for sequencing was peripheral blood. The receptors originated from a woman aged 45-65 years with acute or convalescent COVID-19.

Comments on this clone: This same CDR3 is encoded by further DNA sequences in the sample. The genes are TRBV7-2 and TRBJ1-2; 9 positions match TRBD1. Trimming cost V 5 bases and J 4 bases; bases outside gene matches: 5. CDR3 size: 14 residues. The germline CDR1 and CDR2 sequences are SGHTA and FQGNSA. The CDR3 spells CASSPGTGSYGYTF. The CDR3 DNA reads TGTGCCAGCAGCCCTGGGACAGGGAGCTATGGCTACACCTTC.

The rearrangement links TRBV2 to TRBJ2-1, with a tentative D call TRBD2 (5 bases). The germline V gene encodes CDR1 SNHLY and CDR2 FYNNEI. CDR3 length: 14 residues. V was trimmed by 3 bases and J by 9 bases, leaving 15 bases between them. The CDR3 protein is CASSERGILTEQFF. Here the CDR3 DNA reads TGTGCCAGCAGTGAGAGAGGGATTCTTACTGAGCAGTTCTTC.

The J gene is TRBJ2-2, the V gene TRBV5-1; 11 nucleotides match TRBD2. The germline V gene encodes CDR1 SGHRS and CDR2 YFSETQ. Trimming at V came to 4 bases and at J to 5 bases, leaving 13 bases not matched to a gene. The CDR3 length is 18 residues. CDR3 in amino acids: CASSSGLLAGGSTGELFF. In DNA form, the CDR3 reads TGCGCCAGCAGCAGTGGACTTCTAGCGGGAGGTAGTACCGGGGAGCTGTTTTTT.

V is TRBV29-1 and J is TRBJ2-7; D is perhaps TRBD1 (5 bases). Per germline, CDR1 SQVTM and CDR2 ANQGSEA. The V end was cut by 4 bases, the J end by 4 bases, with 8 bases between. The CDR3 covers 11 residues. In nucleotides, the CDR3 is TGCAGCGTTGGGGGCCCTTACGAGCAGTACTTC. This codes for CSVGGPYEQYF.

V gene TRBV19 combines with J gene TRBJ1-5; 9 bases fit TRBD1. Germline V CDR1 and CDR2: LNHDA, SQIVND (reference sequence). V dropped 6 bases and J dropped 1; count of bases not matched to a gene: 4. The CDR3 sequence is 15 residues long. The DNA of the CDR3 is TGTGCCAGTAGAGTAACAGGGGGCAGCAATCAGCCCCAGCATTTT. This sequence encodes CASRVTGGSNQPQHF. The full variable domain, completed using reference TRBV19 and TRBJ1-5, is DGGITQSPKYLFRKEGQNVTLSCEQNLNHDAMYWYRQDPGQGLRLIYYSQIVNDFQKGDIAEGYSVSREKKESFPLTVTSAQKNPTAFYLCASRVTGGSNQPQHFGDGTRLSIL.

The chain recombines TRBV10-3 with TRBJ2-7; D remains ambiguous. In germline, CDR1 is ENHRY, CDR2 SYGVKD. Trimming cost V 11 bases and J 3 bases, with 17 bases left between them. The CDR3 extends over 13 amino acids. The CDR3 nucleotides read TGTGCCGCTCAATTGGCATCGGGCTACGAGCAGTACTTC. It is translated as CAAQLASGYEQYF.

This sequence joins TRBV10-3 and TRBJ1-2; TRBD1 might be the D (5 bases). Germline values: CDR1 ENHRY, CDR2 SYGVKD. This CDR3 region has 14 residues. The germline V and J ends were trimmed by 6 bases and 8 bases, with 19 bases remaining between them. The CDR3 protein is CAIRDTGSLEGYTF. In nucleotides, the CDR3 is TGTGCCATCAGGGACACCGGGTCCCTAGAGGGCTACACCTTC.

This rearrangement joins TRBV19 to TRBJ1-1; 10 bases align to TRBD1. The CDR3 runs 13 residues. Germline CDR1 LNHDA, CDR2 SQIVND (reference sequence). Trimming took 8 bases from V and 5 from J; bases not matched to a gene: 5. CDR3 sequence reads: CASAGTGETEAFF. Here the CDR3 DNA reads TGTGCCAGTGCGGGGACAGGGGAAACTGAAGCTTTCTTT.

The chain recombines TRBV7-8 with TRBJ1-2, with D perhaps TRBD1 (5 bases). The germline CDR1 and CDR2 sequences are SGHVS and FQNEAQ. Deletions cut 5 bases from V and 8 bases from J, with 21 bases between. The CDR3 sequence is 15 residues long. CDR3 sequence (DNA): TGTGCCAGCAGCCCGAGAGGACGGCCGGGGGGAGGCTACACCTTC. The encoded protein is CASSPRGRPGGGYTF.

The chain couples TRBV7-9 to TRBJ1-1; TRBD1 is a possible D gene (5 bases). The V gene lost 0 bases and the J gene lost 2 bases, with 16 bases spanning the gap. The CDR3 extends over 17 amino acids. CDR1 and CDR2 (germline): SEHNR, FQNEAQ (reference sequence). The DNA of the CDR3 is TGTGCCAGCAGCTTAGCGACTGCGGACAACCACAACACTGAAGCTTTCTTT. Its protein product is CASSLATADNHNTEAFF.

This clone appeared a few times. This chain joins TRBV9 and TRBJ2-5; TRBD2 is a possible D gene (7 bases). The V end was cut by 4 bases, the J end by 2 bases, with 21 bases between. The CDR3 is 17 amino acids. Germline values: CDR1 SGDLS, CDR2 YYNGEE. CDR3 bases: TGTGCCAGCAGCCCTCGAGAGGGGGGGGGCCGGCAAGAGACCCAGTACTTC. Amino acid sequence: CASSPREGGGRQETQYF.

The gene calls are TRBV3-1 (or the pseudogene TRBV3-2) and TRBJ2-5; D is unresolved. CDR3 length equals 12 residues. Trimming removed 4 bases from V and 1 base from J, with 4 bases in between. CDR1 and CDR2 (germline): LGHDT, YNNKEL (reference sequence). The CDR3 protein is CASSRLQETQYF. CDR3 DNA sequence: TGTGCCAGCAGCCGACTCCAAGAGACCCAGTACTTC.

The V gene is TRBV7-3, the J gene TRBJ2-3; TRBD2 aligns across 8 bases. The CDR3 spans 15 residues. Germline CDR1 is SGHTA and CDR2 is FQGTGA. V lost 1 base, J lost 5 bases, and 5 bases stayed unmatched. The CDR3 DNA follows: TGTGCCAGCAGCTTAATCGGCGGGGGGTTAGATACGCAGTATTTT. Translated, it gives CASSLIGGGLDTQYF.

This chain uses TRBV13 with TRBJ2-5; D is possibly TRBD2 (6 bases). Trimming shortened V by 5 bases and J by 5 bases, and 21 bases separated the two germline ends. The CDR3 totals 16 residues. Germline V lookup: CDR1 PRHDT, CDR2 FYEKMQ (reference sequence). Here the CDR3 reads CASSPRFRGSGETQYF. The CDR3 DNA is TGTGCCAGCAGCCCTAGGTTCCGGGGGTCTGGGGAGACCCAGTACTTC.

The chain joins TRBV6-1 to TRBJ1-2, with TRBD1 matching over 8 bases. V shed 1 base and J 6 bases; nucleotides not matched to a gene: 7. Germline V gives CDR1 MNHNS, CDR2 SASEGT. The CDR3 is 15 residues long. CDR3 bases: TGTGCCAGCAGTGAAGACGACAGGGGTTTGGATGGCTACACCTTC. It encodes CASSEDDRGLDGYTF.

The rearrangement links TRBV10-2 to TRBJ1-1; 7 bases map to TRBD1. Trimming took 6 bases from V and 1 from J; bases not matched to a gene: 8. This CDR3 is built from 15 residues. CDR1 and CDR2 (germline): WSHSY, SAAADI. The CDR3 reads CASRDPGTANTEAFF. The CDR3 DNA reads TGCGCCAGCAGGGACCCCGGGACAGCGAACACTGAAGCTTTCTTT.

The V and J genes are TRBV19 and TRBJ1-4; D gene uncertain. The germline V gene encodes CDR1 LNHDA and CDR2 SQIVND (reference sequence). V lost 1 base to trimming and J lost 3 bases, with 12 bases between them. This CDR3 has 16 residues. The CDR3 sequence is CASSIVGAQPNEKLFF. The CDR3 bases are TGTGCCAGTAGTATAGTGGGCGCCCAACCTAATGAAAAACTGTTTTTT.

The rearrangement uses TRBV19 and TRBJ2-1; 8 bases align to TRBD2. Germline CDR1 is LNHDA and CDR2 is SQIVND (reference sequence). The CDR3 is made up of 18 amino acids. V lost 2 bases to trimming and J lost 5 bases; unmatched junction nucleotides: 14. The CDR3 loop reads CASSILPSLAGVDNEQFF. The CDR3 DNA follows: TGTGCCAGTAGTATACTACCCTCCCTAGCGGGTGTTGACAATGAGCAGTTCTTC.

The CDR3 DNA is TGTGCCAGCAGTTTGGTAGTCAATCAGCCCCAGCATTTT. Translated, it gives CASSLVVNQPQHF. The genes are TRBV27 and TRBJ1-5, with D hard to call. The V end was cut by 3 bases, the J end by 3 bases, with 6 bases between. The CDR3 is made up of 13 amino acids. The germline V gene has CDR1 MNHEY and CDR2 SMNVEV (reference sequence).

The V gene is TRBV18, the J gene TRBJ2-3; 10 bases match TRBD1. Trimming removed 6 bases from V and 1 base from J; junction bases left unmatched: 1. The germline V gene encodes CDR1 KGHSH and CDR2 LQKENI. CDR3 length equals 14 residues. The CDR3 DNA sequence: TGTGCCAGCTCCGGGACAGGGGGCACAGATACGCAGTATTTT. The encoded protein is CASSGTGGTDTQYF.

CDR3 coding DNA: TGTGCCAGCAGTGACAGGGCGGTTGGGACTGAAGCTTTCTTT. Translated, it gives CASSDRAVGTEAFF. The chain joins TRBV2 to TRBJ1-1, with a weak D call TRBD1 (5 bases). CDR1 and CDR2 (germline): SNHLY, FYNNEI. V lost 3 bases and J lost 5, with 13 bases in between. This CDR3 is 14 amino acids long. The variable domain in full, completed from reference TRBV2 and TRBJ1-1, reads EPEVTQTPSHQVTQMGQEVILRCVPISNHLYFYWYRQILGQKVEFLVSFYNNEISEKSEIFDDQFSVERPDGSNFTLKIRSTKLEDSAMYFCASSDRAVGTEAFFGQGTRLTVV.

V and J are TRBV28 and TRBJ2-7; no clear D gene. Trimming removed 5 bases at V and 4 bases at J, with 15 bases between. Germline CDR1 reads MDHEN; CDR2 reads SYDVKM. This CDR3 region has 14 residues. The CDR3 coding sequence is TGTGCCAGCAGTCTACCCCTCACGGAGTACGAGCAGTACTTC. Translation: CASSLPLTEYEQYF.